The source of this T cell receptor beta chain is a study of shared clonotypes between healthy human individuals. Study-level information: The cohort comprised a couple of women and a few men. Their ages spanned 18 to 49 years. Points from the study as a whole: Generation probabilities of non-shared clonotypes were lower (relative to those shared by all four donors).

For this clone: What it binds is unknown.

Researchers partitioned CD4+ cells into CD45RA+ naive and CD45RA-negative memory subsets. V shed 5 bases and J 2 bases; nucleotides not matched to a gene: 8. The CDR3 totals 15 residues. The germline V gene has CDR1 LNHNV and CDR2 YYDKDF (reference sequence). Profiling relied on immunoSEQ multiplex PCR, and the TCRdb table lists in-frame clones only, not all of them. The data contain fewer than 3 million clones, about 90% of them seen just once; the ten biggest clones take up about 0.36%. This chain joins TRBV15 and TRBJ2-5, with 7 bases that match TRBD2. This receptor was taken from a man aged 18 to 30 in good health. Some clones in this sample may be carry-over from other donors' samples. Specimen: naive CD4+ T cells from PBMCs. Documented subset: CD45RA+ positively selected. CDR3: CATSPREGAQETQYF. In DNA, the CDR3 is TGTGCCACCAGCCCCAGGGAGGGCGCACAAGAGACCCAGTACTTC.